This T cell receptor beta chain was obtained from a study of cytomegalovirus exposure and HLA in healthy donors. Study details: T cells numbering approximately 170 million yielded approximately 100 million unique TCR beta sequences in an earlier analysis.

As regards this clone: Its target is not known.

The study's findings and limits: A later analysis linked a missense DCLRE1C variant to TCR beta V- and J-gene trimming. There was a cluster of highly shared sequence variants that was likely a sequencing artifact. Analyzed later, most CMV-associated TCR beta chains appeared HLA-restricted.

Germline loops: CDR1 SGDLS, CDR2 YYNGEE. The CDR3 sequence is 15 residues long. V gave up 7 bases and J gave up 6 bases, with 19 bases separating them. Researchers ran the PCR with 60 Vbeta and 13 Jbeta primers. Only in-frame clones appear in the TCRdb table, and some are missing; sequencing was by immunoSEQ multiplex PCR. The sample lists under 150,000 clones; roughly 80% were seen once. Sequenced: PBMCs. The receptor comes from a woman in her thirties or forties in good health and CMV-seropositive. The chain is built from TRBV9 and TRBJ2-2; D is unclear. CDR3 in amino acids: CASRLSPLSAGELFF. CDR3 DNA sequence: TGTGCCAGCCGTCTTTCCCCCCTAAGCGCCGGGGAGCTGTTTTTT.